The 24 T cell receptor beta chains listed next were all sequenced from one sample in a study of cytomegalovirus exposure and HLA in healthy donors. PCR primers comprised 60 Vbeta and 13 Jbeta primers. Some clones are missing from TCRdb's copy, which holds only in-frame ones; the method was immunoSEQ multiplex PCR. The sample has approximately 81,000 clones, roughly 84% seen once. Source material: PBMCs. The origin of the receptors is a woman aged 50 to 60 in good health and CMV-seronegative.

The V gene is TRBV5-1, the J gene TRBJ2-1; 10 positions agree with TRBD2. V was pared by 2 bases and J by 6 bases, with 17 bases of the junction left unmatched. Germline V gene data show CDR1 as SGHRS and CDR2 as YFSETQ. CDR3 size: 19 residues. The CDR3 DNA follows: TGCGCCAGCAGCTTCCCCGCGACTAGCGGGTCTATAAAGGGCAATGAGCAGTTCTTC. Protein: CASSFPATSGSIKGNEQFF. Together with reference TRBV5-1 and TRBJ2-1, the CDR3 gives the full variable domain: KAGVTQTPRYLIKTRGQQVTLSCSPISGHRSVSWYQQTPGQGLQFLFEYFSETQRNKGNFPGRFSGRQFSNSRSEMNVSTLELGDSALYLCASSFPATSGSIKGNEQFFGPGTRLTVL.

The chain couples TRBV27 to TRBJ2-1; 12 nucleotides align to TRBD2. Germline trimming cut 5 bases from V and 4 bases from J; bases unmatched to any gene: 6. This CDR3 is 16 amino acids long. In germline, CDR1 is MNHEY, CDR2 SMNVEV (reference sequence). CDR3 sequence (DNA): TGTGCCAGCAGTCCTCCGACTAGCGGGGGATACAATGAGCAGTTCTTC. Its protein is CASSPPTSGGYNEQFF.

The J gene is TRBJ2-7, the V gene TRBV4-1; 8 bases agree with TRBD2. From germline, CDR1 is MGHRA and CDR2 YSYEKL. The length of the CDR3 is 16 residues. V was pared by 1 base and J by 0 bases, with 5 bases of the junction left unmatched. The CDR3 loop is CASSQGSSGISYEQYF. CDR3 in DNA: TGCGCCAGCAGCCAAGGTAGTAGCGGGATCTCCTACGAGCAGTACTTC.

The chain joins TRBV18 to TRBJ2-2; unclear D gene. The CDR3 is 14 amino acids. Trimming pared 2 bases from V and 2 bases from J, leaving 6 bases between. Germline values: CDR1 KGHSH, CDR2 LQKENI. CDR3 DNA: TGTGCCAGCTCACCATCCAAAAACACCGGGGAGCTGTTTTTT. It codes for CASSPSKNTGELFF.

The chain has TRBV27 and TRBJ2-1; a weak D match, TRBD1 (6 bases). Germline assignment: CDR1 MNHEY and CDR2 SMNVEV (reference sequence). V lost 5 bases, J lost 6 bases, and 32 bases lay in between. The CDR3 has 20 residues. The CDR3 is CASSLYPRPLPKGVANEQFF. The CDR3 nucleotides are TGTGCCAGCAGTCTTTACCCCAGACCACTCCCTAAGGGGGTCGCCAATGAGCAGTTCTTC.

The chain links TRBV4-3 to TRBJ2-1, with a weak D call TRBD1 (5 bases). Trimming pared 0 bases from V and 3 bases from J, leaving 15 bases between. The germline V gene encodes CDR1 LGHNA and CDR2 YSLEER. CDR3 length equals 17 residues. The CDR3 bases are TGCGCCAGCAGCCAAGATCGTGGAACAGGAAACTACAATGAGCAGTTCTTC. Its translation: CASSQDRGTGNYNEQFF.

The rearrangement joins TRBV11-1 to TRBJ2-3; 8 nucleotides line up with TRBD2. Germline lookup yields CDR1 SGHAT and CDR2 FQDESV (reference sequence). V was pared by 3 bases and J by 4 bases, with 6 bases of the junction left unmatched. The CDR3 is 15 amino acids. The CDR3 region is CASSFQAGVADTQYF. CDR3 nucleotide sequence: TGTGCCAGCAGCTTCCAAGCGGGAGTGGCAGATACGCAGTATTTT. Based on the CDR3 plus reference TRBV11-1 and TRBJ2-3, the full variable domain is EAEVAQSPRYKITEKSQAVAFWCDPISGHATLYWYRQILGQGPELLVQFQDESVVDDSQLPKDRFSAERLKGVDSTLKIQPAELGDSAMYLCASSFQAGVADTQYFGPGTRLTVL.

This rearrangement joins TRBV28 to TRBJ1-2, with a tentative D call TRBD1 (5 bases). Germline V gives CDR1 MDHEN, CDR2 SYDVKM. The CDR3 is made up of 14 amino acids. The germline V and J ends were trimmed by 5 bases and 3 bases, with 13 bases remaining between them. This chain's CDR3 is CASSRTGGDYGYTF. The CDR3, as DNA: TGTGCCAGCAGTAGAACCGGGGGGGACTATGGCTACACCTTC.

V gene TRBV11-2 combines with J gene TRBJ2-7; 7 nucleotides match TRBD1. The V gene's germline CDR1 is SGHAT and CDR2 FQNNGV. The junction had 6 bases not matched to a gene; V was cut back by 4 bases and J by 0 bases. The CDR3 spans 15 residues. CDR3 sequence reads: CASSYGDSSSYEQYF. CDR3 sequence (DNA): TGTGCCAGCAGCTATGGGGACAGTTCCTCCTACGAGCAGTACTTC. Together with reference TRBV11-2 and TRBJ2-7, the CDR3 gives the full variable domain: EAGVAQSPRYKIIEKRQSVAFWCNPISGHATLYWYQQILGQGPKLLIQFQNNGVVDDSQLPKDRFSAERLKGVDSTLKIQPAKLEDSAVYLCASSYGDSSSYEQYFGPGTRLTVT.

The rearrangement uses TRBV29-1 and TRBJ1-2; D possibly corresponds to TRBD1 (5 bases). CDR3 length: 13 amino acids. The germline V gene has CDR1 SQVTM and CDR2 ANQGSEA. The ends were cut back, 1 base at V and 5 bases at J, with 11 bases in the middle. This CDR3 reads CSVEVGGGYGYTF. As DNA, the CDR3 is TGCAGCGTTGAAGTCGGGGGAGGGTATGGCTACACCTTC.

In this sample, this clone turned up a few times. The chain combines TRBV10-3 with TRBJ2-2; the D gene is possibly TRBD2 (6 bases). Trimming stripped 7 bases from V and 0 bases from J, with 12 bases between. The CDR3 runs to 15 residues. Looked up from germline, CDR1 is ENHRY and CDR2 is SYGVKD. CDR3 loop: CAIKEGGSNTGELFF. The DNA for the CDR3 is TGTGCCATCAAGGAGGGCGGTTCGAACACCGGGGAGCTGTTTTTT.

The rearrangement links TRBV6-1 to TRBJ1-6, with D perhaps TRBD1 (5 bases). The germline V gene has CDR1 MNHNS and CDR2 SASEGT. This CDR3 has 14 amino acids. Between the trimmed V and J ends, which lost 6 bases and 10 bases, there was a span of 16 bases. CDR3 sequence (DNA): TGTGCCAGCAGCTTCAGGGAGGGTCAATCACCCCTCCACTTT. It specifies CASSFREGQSPLHF.

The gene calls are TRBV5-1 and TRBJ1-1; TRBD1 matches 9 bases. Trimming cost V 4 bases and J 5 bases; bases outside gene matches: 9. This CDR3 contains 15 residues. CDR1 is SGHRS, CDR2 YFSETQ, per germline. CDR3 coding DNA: TGCGCCAGCAGCGTGTCACAGGGGGCGATGACTGAAGCTTTCTTT. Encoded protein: CASSVSQGAMTEAFF.

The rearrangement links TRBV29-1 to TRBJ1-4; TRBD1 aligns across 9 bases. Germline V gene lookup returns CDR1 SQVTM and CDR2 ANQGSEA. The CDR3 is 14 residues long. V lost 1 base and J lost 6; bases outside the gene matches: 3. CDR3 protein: CSVEGGQGDEKLFF. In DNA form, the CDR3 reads TGCAGCGTTGAAGGGGGACAGGGAGATGAAAAACTGTTTTTT. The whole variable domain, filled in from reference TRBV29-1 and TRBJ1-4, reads SAVISQKPSRDICQRGTSLTIQCQVDSQVTMMFWYRQQPGQSLTLIATANQGSEATYESGFVIDKFPISRPNLTFSTLTVSNMSPEDSSIYLCSVEGGQGDEKLFFGSGTQLSVL.

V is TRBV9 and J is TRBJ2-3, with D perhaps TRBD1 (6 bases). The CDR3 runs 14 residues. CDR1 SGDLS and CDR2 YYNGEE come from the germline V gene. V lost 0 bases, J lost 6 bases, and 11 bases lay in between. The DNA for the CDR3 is TGTGCCAGCAGCGTAGCCAGGGGCGAGGATACGCAGTATTTT. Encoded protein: CASSVARGEDTQYF.

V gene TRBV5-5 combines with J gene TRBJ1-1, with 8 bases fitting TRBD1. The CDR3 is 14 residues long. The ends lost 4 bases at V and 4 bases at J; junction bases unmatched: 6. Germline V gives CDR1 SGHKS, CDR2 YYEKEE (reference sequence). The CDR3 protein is CASSPGGSGTEAFF. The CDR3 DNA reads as TGTGCCAGCAGCCCAGGGGGCTCGGGCACTGAAGCTTTCTTT.

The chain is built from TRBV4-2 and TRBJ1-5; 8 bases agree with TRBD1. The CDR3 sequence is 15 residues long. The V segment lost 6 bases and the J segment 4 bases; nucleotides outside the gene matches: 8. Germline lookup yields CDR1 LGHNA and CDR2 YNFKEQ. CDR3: CASSTGTGDNQPQHF. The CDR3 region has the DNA TGTGCCAGCAGTACCGGGACAGGAGATAATCAGCCCCAGCATTTT.

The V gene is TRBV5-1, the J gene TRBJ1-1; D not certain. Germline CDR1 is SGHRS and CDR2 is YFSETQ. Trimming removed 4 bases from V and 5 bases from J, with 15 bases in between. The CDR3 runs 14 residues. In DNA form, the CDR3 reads TGCGCCAGCAGCCCGTCGGGGTGGAAGACTGAAGCTTTCTTT. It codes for CASSPSGWKTEAFF.

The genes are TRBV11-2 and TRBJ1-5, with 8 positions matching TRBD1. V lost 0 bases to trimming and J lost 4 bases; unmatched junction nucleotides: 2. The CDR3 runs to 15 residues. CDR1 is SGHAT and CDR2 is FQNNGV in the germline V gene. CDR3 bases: TGTGCCAGCAGCTTAGATGGACAGGGAAATCAGCCCCAGCATTTT. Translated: CASSLDGQGNQPQHF.

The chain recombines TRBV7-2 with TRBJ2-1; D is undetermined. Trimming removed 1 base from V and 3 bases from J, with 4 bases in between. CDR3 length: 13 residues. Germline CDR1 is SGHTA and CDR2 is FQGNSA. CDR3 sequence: CASSLEYYNEQFF. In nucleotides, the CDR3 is TGTGCCAGCAGCTTAGAATACTACAATGAGCAGTTCTTC.

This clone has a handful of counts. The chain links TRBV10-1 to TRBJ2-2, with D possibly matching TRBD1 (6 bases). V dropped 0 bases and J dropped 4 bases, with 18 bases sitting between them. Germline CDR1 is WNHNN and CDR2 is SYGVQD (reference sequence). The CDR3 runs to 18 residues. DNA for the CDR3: TGCGCCAGCAGTGAGTCGATTGTTGCGCACAGGGTCACCGGGGAGCTGTTTTTT. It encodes CASSESIVAHRVTGELFF.

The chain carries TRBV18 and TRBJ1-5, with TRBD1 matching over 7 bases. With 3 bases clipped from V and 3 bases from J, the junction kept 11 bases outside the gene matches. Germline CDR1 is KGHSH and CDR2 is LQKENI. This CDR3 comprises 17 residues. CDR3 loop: CASSPSARGWNNQPQHF. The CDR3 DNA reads TGTGCCAGCTCACCTTCTGCCAGGGGGTGGAACAATCAGCCCCAGCATTTT.

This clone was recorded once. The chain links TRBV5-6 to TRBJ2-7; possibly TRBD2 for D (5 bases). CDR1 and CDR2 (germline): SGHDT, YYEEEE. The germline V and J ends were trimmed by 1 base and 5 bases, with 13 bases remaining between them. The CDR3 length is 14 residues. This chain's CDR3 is CASSLMGRSNEQYF. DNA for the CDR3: TGTGCCAGCAGCTTGATGGGGAGAAGCAACGAGCAGTACTTC.

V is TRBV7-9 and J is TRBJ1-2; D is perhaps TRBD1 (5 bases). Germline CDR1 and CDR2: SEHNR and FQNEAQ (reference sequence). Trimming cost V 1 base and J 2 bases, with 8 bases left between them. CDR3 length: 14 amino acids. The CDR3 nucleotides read TGTGCCAGCAGCTTAGATACAGGCAACTATGGCTACACCTTC. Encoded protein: CASSLDTGNYGYTF.